The 6 T cell receptor beta chains in this list originate from one sample, sequenced in a study of beta chain features in type 1 diabetes. The entirety of the isolated RNA underwent reverse transcription, so expressed TCRB transcripts were sequenced. TCRdb's table, derived via immunoSEQ multiplex PCR, lists solely in-frame clones and lacks some. Of about half a million clones in the sample, 10% to 12% are singletons; the top ten hold approximately 0.045%. The sample comprised naive CD4+ T cells from blood. The origin of the receptors is a woman aged 18-30 years in good health.

The chain employs TRBV7-9 and TRBJ1-1; D is ambiguous. Germline V gives CDR1 SEHNR, CDR2 FQNEAQ (reference sequence). The V end lost 2 bases, the J end lost 7 bases, and 2 bases lay between the germline ends. The CDR3 contains 10 residues. The CDR3 loop reads CASSLREAFF. CDR3 nucleotides: TGTGCCAGCAGCTTACGTGAAGCTTTCTTT.

There are a few counts of this clone. The V call is TRBV29-1, the J call TRBJ2-1; 7 positions match TRBD2. Germline loops: CDR1 SQVTM, CDR2 ANQGSEA. J was trimmed by 3 bases and V by 7 bases; bases with no gene match: 6. The CDR3 length is 13 residues. CDR3 loop: CSGQRDLYNEQFF. The DNA of the CDR3 is TGCAGCGGACAGCGGGACCTCTACAATGAGCAGTTCTTC.

The rearrangement links TRBV11-2 to TRBJ2-1; 7 nucleotides match TRBD2. Germline assignment: CDR1 SGHAT and CDR2 FQNNGV. V shed 6 bases and J 1 base; nucleotides not matched to a gene: 6. The CDR3 has 15 amino acids. Here the CDR3 reads CASRNSGMSYNEQFF. The CDR3 DNA is TGTGCCAGCAGAAACAGCGGGATGTCCTACAATGAGCAGTTCTTC.

This clone was picked up a small number of times. This rearrangement joins TRBV7-8 to TRBJ2-2; perhaps TRBD2 as D (6 bases). In germline, CDR1 is SGHVS, CDR2 FQNEAQ. V shed 5 bases and J shed 4 bases, with 11 bases lying between them. This CDR3 comprises 14 residues. This chain's CDR3 is CASSLGTFTGELFF. In DNA form, the CDR3 reads TGTGCCAGCAGCCTCGGGACTTTCACCGGGGAGCTGTTTTTT.

V and J are TRBV29-1 and TRBJ1-4; 7 nucleotides line up with TRBD1. Unmatched junction bases numbered 6, after V lost 7 bases and J lost 7 bases. From germline, CDR1 is SQVTM and CDR2 ANQGSEA. CDR3 length: 12 residues. DNA for the CDR3: TGCAGCGGCGTGACAGGGAGTGAAAAACTGTTTTTT. This sequence encodes CSGVTGSEKLFF.

This clone was counted only a few times. The CDR3 nucleotides are TGTGCCAGCAGCCCTCAAGGGACTCGGCTTCAAGAGACCCAGTACTTC. Its translation: CASSPQGTRLQETQYF. The rearrangement links TRBV7-2 to TRBJ2-5, with D possibly being TRBD2 (6 bases). V lost 5 bases and J 2 bases, leaving 18 bases between the germline ends. Germline CDR1 and CDR2: SGHTA and FQGNSA. The CDR3 covers 16 residues.